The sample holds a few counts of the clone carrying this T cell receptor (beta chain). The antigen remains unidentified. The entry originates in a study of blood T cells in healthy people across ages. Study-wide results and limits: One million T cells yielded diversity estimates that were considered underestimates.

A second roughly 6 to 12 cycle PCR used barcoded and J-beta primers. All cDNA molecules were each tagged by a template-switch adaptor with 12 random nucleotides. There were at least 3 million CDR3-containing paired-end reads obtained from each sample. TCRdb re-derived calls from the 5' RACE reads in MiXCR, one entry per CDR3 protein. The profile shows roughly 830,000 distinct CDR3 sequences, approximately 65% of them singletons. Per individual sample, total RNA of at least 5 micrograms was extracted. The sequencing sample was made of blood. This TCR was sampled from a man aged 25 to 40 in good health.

Here the CDR3 DNA reads TGCAGCGTCCCCAGTCCAGGTTACAATGAGCAGTTCTTC. Translation gives CSVPSPGYNEQFF. The gene calls are TRBV29-1 and TRBJ2-1; D gene ambiguous. Per germline, CDR1 SQVTM and CDR2 ANQGSEA. The CDR3 is 13 residues long. Deletions cut 6 bases from V and 4 bases from J, with 13 bases between.